One and the same sample provided the 10 T cell receptor beta chains below, sequenced in a study of Ad26.COV2.S vaccination and SARS-CoV-2 variants. TCRdb keeps only in-frame clones here, not all; method: immunoSEQ multiplex PCR. The sample records 300,000 to 350,000 clones, around 84% being singletons. As to treatment: around 19 received Ad26.COV2.S at low or high dose, single or two shots; several received placebo; per-sample allocation not given. The samples were gathered on day 63 after the first injection of vaccine or placebo. Source: peripheral blood, taken in a trial of Ad26.COV2.S vaccine versus placebo. Every receptor here comes from a person aged 18-60 years who received the Ad26.COV2.S COVID-19 vaccine or a placebo.

The chain carries TRBV19 and TRBJ1-5, with 9 nucleotides matching TRBD1. Per germline, CDR1 LNHDA and CDR2 SQIVND (reference sequence). V lost 4 bases, J lost 6 bases, and 4 bases stayed unmatched. The CDR3 is made up of 14 amino acids. Here the CDR3 DNA reads TGTGCCAGTAGTAGGGGGACAGGGTTTCAGCCCCAGCATTTT. This sequence encodes CASSRGTGFQPQHF.

The chain links TRBV16 to TRBJ2-3; D remains unclear. The CDR3 totals 15 residues. Germline CDR1 reads KGHSY; CDR2 reads FQNENV. Trimming pared 2 bases from V and 0 bases from J, leaving 9 bases between. The CDR3 region has the DNA TGTGCCAGCAGCCAAGTCAAGGACAGCACAGATACGCAGTATTTT. It is translated as CASSQVKDSTDTQYF.

This sequence joins TRBV7-2 and TRBJ1-3; D may be TRBD1 (5 bases). The length of the CDR3 is 16 residues. The ends were cut back, 5 bases at V and 0 bases at J, with 14 bases in the middle. Germline CDR1 is SGHTA and CDR2 is FQGNSA. This CDR3 reads CASSLWDLRSGNTIYF. In DNA form, the CDR3 reads TGTGCCAGCAGCCTCTGGGACCTCCGCTCTGGAAACACCATATATTTT.

The chain links TRBV4-1 to TRBJ1-5; weak D call: TRBD1 (5 bases). V shed 1 base and J shed 4 bases, with 20 bases lying between them. Per the germline V gene, CDR1 is MGHRA and CDR2 is YSYEKL. The CDR3 is 18 amino acids. The CDR3 DNA reads as TGCGCCAGCAGCCAAGGGGGTTGGGGGACCGGCGGTAATCAGCCCCAGCATTTT. Translating it yields CASSQGGWGTGGNQPQHF.

The chain uses TRBV4-3 and TRBJ2-7; D is possibly TRBD1 (6 bases). The V gene's germline CDR1 is LGHNA and CDR2 YSLEER. V lost 4 bases to trimming and J lost 3 bases, with 10 bases between them. The CDR3 length is 13 residues. The CDR3 DNA reads TGCGCCAGCAGCCTTGACAGGAACTACGAGCAGTACTTC. It encodes CASSLDRNYEQYF.

The J gene is TRBJ2-3, the V gene TRBV19; no clear D gene. V lost 4 bases, J lost 3 bases, and 11 bases lay in between. Per germline, CDR1 LNHDA and CDR2 SQIVND (reference sequence). The CDR3 is 14 amino acids. The CDR3 coding sequence is TGTGCCAGTAGTAGCGCCCGTTTGACAGATACGCAGTATTTT. Translated, it gives CASSSARLTDTQYF.

The chain has TRBV6-6 and TRBJ1-5; 8 bases map to TRBD1. Per the germline V gene, CDR1 is MNHNY and CDR2 is SVGAGI (reference sequence). The CDR3 consists of 14 residues. Trimming at V came to 8 bases and at J to 2 bases, leaving 5 bases not matched to a gene. CDR3 protein: CASHGQGGNQPQHF. As DNA, the CDR3 is TGTGCCAGCCACGGACAGGGAGGCAATCAGCCCCAGCATTTT.

The sample holds one count of this clone. CDR3 sequence (DNA): TGTGCCACCAGCAGAGATACGGCTAGGGGGAACACTGAAGCTTTCTTT. It is translated as CATSRDTARGNTEAFF. V is TRBV15 and J is TRBJ1-1; D perhaps matches TRBD1 (5 bases). Germline V gene sequence: CDR1 LNHNV, CDR2 YYDKDF (reference sequence). V lost 0 bases and J lost 1, with 12 bases in between. The CDR3 is 16 residues long.

V is TRBV19 and J is TRBJ2-5; possibly TRBD1 for D (5 bases). The CDR3 runs 13 residues. Germline V gives CDR1 LNHDA, CDR2 SQIVND (reference sequence). The V and J ends lost 6 bases and 2 bases respectively, with 10 bases between them. The CDR3 coding sequence is TGTGCCAGTAGGAAACAGGATCAAGAGACCCAGTACTTC. Its protein is CASRKQDQETQYF.

The chain joins TRBV2 to TRBJ2-7; 8 nucleotides align to TRBD1. The CDR3 covers 12 residues. Germline CDR1 SNHLY, CDR2 FYNNEI. With 7 bases clipped from V and 3 bases from J, the junction kept 2 bases outside the gene matches. The chain's CDR3 is CASTGTGYEQYF. In DNA form, the CDR3 reads TGTGCCAGCACTGGGACAGGCTACGAGCAGTACTTC.